Described below is a single TCR beta chain sequence and its context. Its matching antigen is unknown. Some second doses came at about 4 weeks and others at about 12 weeks; these were pooled. This sample is drawn from a study of T cell responses to AZD1222 COVID-19 vaccine. Study outcomes and limitations: Females outnumbered males among donors, who were mostly white British; clonal diversity was possibly underestimated. Repertoire samples came only from after the peak T cell response. Recipients of AZD1222 seropositive at baseline numbered only 6 or 7.

Measured with immunoSEQ multiplex PCR; TCRdb has only the in-frame clones, and not every one. This table holds about 180,000 clones, 94% found once. This material consisted of peripheral blood, taken 28 days after the second AZD1222 dose. The sequence came from an adult who received the AZD1222 COVID-19 vaccine.

In nucleotides, the CDR3 is TGTGCCTGGTGGGGACACCCCGATGAAAAACTGTTTTTT. Amino acids: CAWWGHPDEKLFF. The J gene is TRBJ1-4, the V gene TRBV30; a weak D match, TRBD1 (6 bases). In germline, CDR1 is GTSNPN, CDR2 SVGIG (reference sequence). The CDR3 contains 13 residues. Trimming took off 5 bases at V and 6 bases at J, with 13 bases between the two ends.